The 16 T cell receptor beta chains in this list originate from one sample, sequenced in a study of cytomegalovirus exposure and HLA in healthy donors. Primers included in the PCR were 60 Vbeta and 13 Jbeta primers. The data were produced by immunoSEQ multiplex PCR, yet TCRdb's version contains in-frame clones alone and is incomplete. The table lists about 120,000 clones, under 12% of them singletons, with roughly 4.6% in the top ten. Material for sequencing was PBMCs. Receptors originate from a woman aged 18 to 35 in good health and CMV-seropositive.

In this sample, this clone turned up a few times. The chain employs TRBV7-9 and TRBJ2-5; D perhaps matches TRBD2 (5 bases). CDR3 length: 18 residues. Trimming stripped 1 base from V and 0 bases from J, with 18 bases between. Germline values: CDR1 SEHNR, CDR2 FQNEAQ (reference sequence). CDR3 in amino acids: CASSLVSVLASHQETQYF. The CDR3 DNA is TGTGCCAGCAGCTTAGTATCGGTCTTGGCTAGCCACCAAGAGACCCAGTACTTC.

This rearrangement joins TRBV7-2 to TRBJ2-2; 10 nucleotides agree with TRBD2. This CDR3 is 16 amino acids long. J was trimmed by 8 bases and V by 1 base; bases with no gene match: 7. Germline CDR1 and CDR2: SGHTA and FQGNSA. In DNA, the CDR3 is TGTGCCAGCAGCTTAGGGACTAGCGGACCTCGGGGGGAGCTGTTTTTT. This codes for CASSLGTSGPRGELFF.

The chain joins TRBV7-9 to TRBJ2-2; possibly TRBD2 for D (6 bases). Per germline, CDR1 SEHNR and CDR2 FQNEAQ (reference sequence). Trimming removed 5 bases from V and 0 bases from J, with 13 bases in between. This CDR3 contains 16 residues. CDR3 DNA sequence: TGTGCCAGCAGCCAGGCGGACTATCCGAACACCGGGGAGCTGTTTTTT. This encodes CASSQADYPNTGELFF.

The rearrangement joins TRBV21-1 to TRBJ2-7; the table calls TRBD1, which could not be checked here. TRBV21-1 is reported as a pseudogene. This CDR3 has 14 residues. CDR3 residues: CAILVKDRRSEQYF. DNA for the CDR3: TGTGCCATCCTCGTAAAGGACAGGAGAAGCGAGCAGTACTTC.

This clone has more than one count but fewer than ten. The chain is built from TRBV19 and TRBJ1-1; D remains ambiguous. V dropped 6 bases and J dropped 0 bases, with 5 bases sitting between them. CDR3 length equals 12 residues. Germline lookup yields CDR1 LNHDA and CDR2 SQIVND (reference sequence). The CDR3 coding sequence is TGTGCCAGTAGACAATTGAACACTGAAGCTTTCTTT. Translating gives CASRQLNTEAFF.

This clone was observed at least ten times. The CDR3 reads CASSPDSSGGYTF. The CDR3, as DNA: TGTGCCAGCAGCCCCGACAGCTCGGGTGGCTACACCTTC. The genes are TRBV7-3 and TRBJ1-2, with D possibly TRBD1 on 5 matching bases. The V gene lost 5 bases and the J gene lost 7 bases, with 14 bases spanning the gap. The V gene's germline CDR1 is SGHTA and CDR2 FQGTGA. This CDR3 region has 13 residues.

This clone was seen only a few times. The rearrangement joins TRBV6-6 to TRBJ1-5, with D possibly matching TRBD1 (5 bases). The CDR3 loop spans 14 amino acids. Germline V CDR1 and CDR2: MNHNY, SVGAGI (reference sequence). The germline V and J ends were trimmed by 5 bases and 1 base, with 9 bases remaining between them. CDR3 in DNA: TGTGCCAGCAGTCCCCAGGGCAGCAATCAGCCCCAGCATTTT. It codes for CASSPQGSNQPQHF.

This clone was counted between two and nine times. The genes are TRBV27 and TRBJ2-3; D call uncertain. In germline, CDR1 is MNHEY, CDR2 SMNVEV (reference sequence). This CDR3 has 13 amino acids. V lost 3 bases and J 8 bases, leaving 12 bases between the germline ends. The CDR3 is CASSFAISGTQYF. The DNA of the CDR3 is TGTGCCAGCAGTTTTGCTATTAGTGGTACGCAGTATTTT.

The chain is built from TRBV19 and TRBJ1-2, with a weak D call TRBD1 (6 bases). V was cut by 1 base and J by 6 bases, with 15 bases left in between. CDR1 is LNHDA and CDR2 is SQIVND in the germline V gene (reference sequence). This CDR3 is built from 15 residues. The CDR3 bases are TGTGCCAGTAGTATAGGTTCGGGGGGCATTGATGGCTACACCTTC. Amino acids: CASSIGSGGIDGYTF. Supplemented by reference TRBV19 and TRBJ1-2, the full variable domain reads DGGITQSPKYLFRKEGQNVTLSCEQNLNHDAMYWYRQDPGQGLRLIYYSQIVNDFQKGDIAEGYSVSREKKESFPLTVTSAQKNPTAFYLCASSIGSGGIDGYTFGSGTRLTVV.

This rearrangement joins TRBV20-1 to TRBJ1-1; no clear D. Per germline, CDR1 DFQATT and CDR2 SNEGSKA (reference sequence). Trimming stripped 8 bases from V and 5 bases from J, with 12 bases between. This CDR3 has 11 amino acids. The CDR3 is CSSPRETEAFF. The CDR3 DNA follows: TGCAGTTCCCCCCGGGAGACTGAAGCTTTCTTT.

In its sample, this clone was seen a few times. The genes are TRBV27 and TRBJ2-7; 7 nucleotides match TRBD1. This CDR3 is built from 15 residues. Trimming removed 7 bases from V and 0 bases from J; junction bases left unmatched: 9. Germline CDR1 reads MNHEY; CDR2 reads SMNVEV (reference sequence). The CDR3 DNA reads as TGTGCCAGCAAACCCCGACAGGGAAGCTCCTACGAGCAGTACTTC. This gives the protein CASKPRQGSSYEQYF.

This chain joins TRBV5-1 and TRBJ2-5; 11 bases are a match to TRBD2. The last part of the DNA fits TRBJ2-7 better; the J call may be wrong. The CDR3 covers 14 residues. Per the germline V gene, CDR1 is SGHRS and CDR2 is YFSETQ. The DNA for the CDR3 is TGCGCCAGCACCTTAGCGGGAGGGAACTACGAGCAGTACTTC. Encoded protein: CASTLAGGNYEQYF.

This clone was detected ten times or more. V and J are TRBV6-1 and TRBJ2-3; 9 bases agree with TRBD2. Germline V gives CDR1 MNHNS, CDR2 SASEGT. Trimming removed 5 bases from V and 0 bases from J; junction bases left unmatched: 3. The CDR3 is 15 residues long. CDR3 nucleotides: TGTGCCAGCAGTTCTAGCGGGGCTAGCACAGATACGCAGTATTTT. This codes for CASSSSGASTDTQYF.

This clone has more than one count but fewer than ten. The chain links TRBV2 to TRBJ2-3; a possible D gene is TRBD2 (6 bases). The CDR3 sequence is 12 residues long. Germline V gene sequence: CDR1 SNHLY, CDR2 FYNNEI. Deletions cut 10 bases from V and 4 bases from J, with 12 bases between. CDR3 sequence reads: CAMRRVADTQYF. DNA for the CDR3: TGTGCCATGAGGAGGGTGGCAGATACGCAGTATTTT.

The chain recombines TRBV19 with TRBJ1-5, with D unresolved. Germline-derived CDR1 and CDR2 are LNHDA and SQIVND (reference sequence). V lost 8 bases and J lost 6, with 11 bases in between. CDR3 length: 12 amino acids. The CDR3 bases are TGTGCCAGTTGCGAGTTCGGTCAGCCCCAGCATTTT. This codes for CASCEFGQPQHF.

This clone came up a few times. The genes are TRBV20-1 and TRBJ2-7; D is perhaps TRBD2 (5 bases). CDR3 size: 11 residues. The V end was cut by 7 bases, the J end by 6 bases, with 13 bases between. CDR1 DFQATT and CDR2 SNEGSKA come from the germline V gene (reference sequence). Written as DNA, the CDR3 is TGCAGTGGAGCCTACGGAGGCGAGCAGTACTTC. Amino acid sequence: CSGAYGGEQYF.